The 12 T cell receptor beta chains below were found in one sample sequenced in a study of blood T cell repertoires in COVID-19. Clones were sequenced by immunoSEQ multiplex PCR, and TCRdb holds only the in-frame ones, with some missing. The sample yields 100,000 to 150,000 clones, approximately 70% seen once. The sequencing sample was made of peripheral blood. The source of these receptors is a woman in her seventies with acute or convalescent COVID-19.

This clone showed up just a few times. The CDR3 DNA reads as TGTGCCAGCAGCCCCGACAGGGGGGGAGTGCGGAACACTGAAGCTTTCTTT. Translated: CASSPDRGGVRNTEAFF. V gene TRBV5-4 combines with J gene TRBJ1-1, with TRBD1 matching 9 bases. CDR1 and CDR2 (germline): SGHNT, YYREEE (reference sequence). V lost 4 bases, J lost 1 base, and 11 bases stayed unmatched. The CDR3 is 17 amino acids.

The V gene is TRBV20-1, the J gene TRBJ2-1; D might be TRBD2 (6 bases). With 3 bases removed from V and 5 bases from J, the gap between germline ends came to 20 bases. The CDR3 is 16 residues long. The germline V gene encodes CDR1 DFQATT and CDR2 SNEGSKA (reference sequence). CDR3 sequence reads: CSASPLAGISHNEQFF. The CDR3 DNA sequence: TGCAGTGCTAGTCCCCTGGCGGGGATTTCACACAATGAGCAGTTCTTC.

The rearrangement uses TRBV19 and TRBJ2-7; 9 nucleotides align to TRBD1. CDR3 length: 16 residues. The V gene's germline CDR1 is LNHDA and CDR2 SQIVND (reference sequence). V lost 7 bases, J lost 2 bases, and 12 bases stayed unmatched. This chain's CDR3 is CASNPQHRGRPYEQYF. CDR3 DNA sequence: TGTGCCAGTAATCCTCAACACAGGGGGCGCCCCTACGAGCAGTACTTC.

Only a few counts were recorded for this clone. The chain joins TRBV3-1 (or the pseudogene TRBV3-2) to TRBJ2-3, with TRBD2 matching over 14 bases. The CDR3 contains 18 residues. Germline lookup yields CDR1 LGHDT and CDR2 YNNKEL (reference sequence). With V trimmed by 5 bases and J by 8 bases, 15 bases remained unmatched. The CDR3 is CASSGGTLGLAGVGTQYF. CDR3 nucleotide sequence: TGTGCCAGCAGCGGAGGGACCCTGGGACTAGCGGGAGTGGGTACGCAGTATTTT.

This clone was recorded many times. The J gene is TRBJ2-1, the V gene TRBV5-6, with D unclear. The germline V and J ends were trimmed by 0 bases and 1 base, with 8 bases remaining between them. CDR1 is SGHDT, CDR2 YYEEEE, per germline. This CDR3 has 15 residues. The CDR3 nucleotides are TGTGCCAGCAGCTTGGACACTATGTCCTACAATGAGCAGTTCTTC. Its protein is CASSLDTMSYNEQFF. The entire variable domain, with the rest obtained from reference TRBV5-6 and TRBJ2-1, is as follows: DAGVTQSPTHLIKTRGQQVTLRCSPKSGHDTVSWYQQALGQGPQFIFQYYEEEERQRGNFPDRFSGHQFPNYSSELNVNALLLGDSALYLCASSLDTMSYNEQFFGPGTRLTVL.

This chain links TRBV5-1 with TRBJ1-2, with D tentatively TRBD1 (5 bases). The length of the CDR3 is 13 residues. The V end was cut by 4 bases, the J end by 8 bases, with 15 bases between. CDR1 and CDR2 (germline): SGHRS, YFSETQ. Here the CDR3 DNA reads TGCGCCAGCAGCCCAAGGTCTTCAGGGGGCTACACCTTC. This encodes CASSPRSSGGYTF.

This clone was counted once. A read error is possible here, since a much larger clone lies one base away. This same CDR3 is encoded by further DNA sequences in the sample. The chain joins TRBV12-5 to TRBJ1-6; 8 bases agree with TRBD1. CDR1 is LGHNT and CDR2 is FRNRAP in the germline V gene. There are 14 residues in the CDR3. The CDR3 nucleotides are TGTGAAACAATCCCGGGACAGGTGAATTCACCTCTCCACTTT. It is translated as CETIPGQVNSPLHF.

This chain joins TRBV9 and TRBJ1-2; 8 bases agree with TRBD1. The CDR3 length is 14 residues. V was pared by 7 bases and J by 2 bases, with 7 bases of the junction left unmatched. Germline-derived CDR1 and CDR2 are SGDLS and YYNGEE. The CDR3 region has the DNA TGTGCCAGCCGAGGGACAGGCTTAAACTATGGCTACACCTTC. It translates to CASRGTGLNYGYTF.

The gene calls are TRBV28 and TRBJ2-1; 8 bases are a match to TRBD1. This CDR3 has 16 amino acids. After removal of 5 bases from V and 3 bases from J, the junction contained 9 bases not matched to a gene. Germline loops: CDR1 MDHEN, CDR2 SYDVKM. CDR3 coding DNA: TGTGCCAGCAGTGATACCGGGACAGGCTACTACAATGAGCAGTTCTTC. Translation: CASSDTGTGYYNEQFF.

V and J are TRBV5-4 and TRBJ1-2; TRBD1 agrees at 11 bases. CDR1 and CDR2 from the germline V gene are SGHNT and YYREEE (reference sequence). The CDR3 loop spans 14 amino acids. The V and J ends lost 3 bases and 7 bases, in that order; junction bases with no gene match: 5. This CDR3 is CASSYGQGAGGYTF. The DNA of the CDR3 is TGTGCCAGCAGCTACGGACAGGGGGCAGGTGGCTACACCTTC. The full variable domain, completed using reference TRBV5-4 and TRBJ1-2, is ETGVTQSPTHLIKTRGQQVTLRCSSQSGHNTVSWYQQALGQGPQFIFQYYREEENGRGNFPPRFSGLQFPNYSSELNVNALELDDSALYLCASSYGQGAGGYTFGSGTRLTVV.

This clone was detected only a few times. The chain combines TRBV4-1 with TRBJ2-3; a weak D match, TRBD2 (6 bases). Germline V gene sequence: CDR1 MGHRA, CDR2 YSYEKL. The CDR3 is made up of 15 amino acids. Trimming took 2 bases from V and 0 from J, leaving 9 bases between them. The CDR3 loop is CASSQLALSTDTQYF. The CDR3 DNA follows: TGCGCCAGCAGCCAACTAGCGCTCAGCACAGATACGCAGTATTTT.

This clone was counted between two and nine times. The chain recombines TRBV28 with TRBJ1-1; 9 nucleotides match TRBD1. The CDR3 is made up of 14 amino acids. V shed 6 bases and J 8 bases; nucleotides not matched to a gene: 10. Germline CDR1 and CDR2: MDHEN and SYDVKM. In DNA form, the CDR3 reads TGTGCCAGCAGCCACCTACAGGGGGCGCAGGAAGCTTTCTTT. Amino acid sequence: CASSHLQGAQEAFF.